This T cell receptor (beta chain) was identified during a study of molecular identifiers for immune sequencing clone quantification. The CDR3 covers 13 residues. Germline assignment: CDR1 SQVTM and CDR2 ANQGSEA. The germline V and J ends were trimmed by 3 bases and 2 bases, with 8 bases remaining between them. By sample fraction, this clonotype is medium-sized (0.01 to 0.1%). One entry per CDR3 protein results from TCRdb running MiXCR on the PCR reads. The sample lists 12,000 or so distinct CDR3 sequences, around 19% occurring once. The clonotype was recovered from a human donor in good health. Some libraries in this study had Jurkat cell RNA spiked in. The material sequenced was naive CD8+ T cells from blood, with Jurkat cell RNA spiked in. As to subset: FACS-sorted CD8+CD4-CCR7+CD45RA+ naive T cells. The chain combines TRBV29-1 with TRBJ2-1; D is ambiguous. The CDR3 loop is CSVDAGTYNEQFF. The CDR3 nucleotides read TGCAGCGTTGACGCCGGTACCTACAATGAGCAGTTCTTC.